One and the same sample provided the 15 T cell receptor beta chains below, sequenced in a study of shared clonotypes between healthy human individuals. Here immunoSEQ multiplex PCR was the method, and the copy in TCRdb shows in-frame clones only, minus some. The table has around 2,000,000 clones, about 95% seen once. In the naive CD8 group, cells lacked CD45RO and were positively selected for CCR7, so terminally differentiated effector memory CD45RA+ cells were left out. The sample comprised naive CD8+ T cells sorted from blood. The receptors stem from a man aged 18 to 35 in good health.

The chain joins TRBV5-4 to TRBJ2-7, with TRBD2 matching 8 bases. Germline V CDR1 and CDR2: SGHNT, YYREEE (reference sequence). The CDR3 is 15 amino acids. After removal of 3 bases from V and 4 bases from J, the junction contained 9 bases not matched to a gene. CDR3 in DNA: TGTGCCAGCAGCTCCCTATCGGGGGGGCAATACGAGCAGTACTTC. Translated: CASSSLSGGQYEQYF.

The chain combines TRBV5-1 with TRBJ2-7; D is possibly TRBD1 (6 bases). Germline CDR1 reads SGHRS; CDR2 reads YFSETQ. V shed 0 bases and J shed 1 base, with 17 bases lying between them. The CDR3 extends over 17 amino acids. CDR3 protein: CASSLDLIQGLSYEQYF. The DNA for the CDR3 is TGCGCCAGCAGCTTGGACCTAATACAGGGCCTGTCCTACGAGCAGTACTTC.

This clone was counted once. CDR3 sequence reads: CASSQGQVYEKLFF. The CDR3 DNA reads as TGTGCCAGCAGCCAGGGACAGGTGTATGAAAAACTGTTTTTT. The genes are TRBV28 and TRBJ1-4, with 8 nucleotides matching TRBD1. The CDR3 has 14 amino acids. Per germline, CDR1 MDHEN and CDR2 SYDVKM. V dropped 6 bases and J dropped 6; count of bases not matched to a gene: 6.

On this clone itself: This sample includes further DNA sequences coding for the same CDR3. The chain carries TRBV5-6 and TRBJ2-5; 7 bases are a match to TRBD2. The V gene end was trimmed by 4 bases and the J gene end by 4 bases; junction bases not matched to a gene: 7. The CDR3 covers 14 residues. From germline, CDR1 is SGHDT and CDR2 YYEEEE. DNA for the CDR3: TGTGCCAGCAGCCTCGGGGAGGGGCGAGAGACCCAGTACTTC. Its protein product is CASSLGEGRETQYF.

The V gene is TRBV6-5, the J gene TRBJ2-5; D call uncertain. The V gene's germline CDR1 is MNHEY and CDR2 SVGAGI. Trimming left V 0 bases short and J 4 bases short, with 6 bases between. This CDR3 comprises 13 residues. CDR3 amino acids: CASSYSFVETQYF. The CDR3, as DNA: TGTGCCAGCAGTTACTCATTTGTAGAGACCCAGTACTTC.

The CDR3 nucleotides read TGTGCCAGTAGTATAGATCTGGAGCAGGCGGGCTACGAGCAGTACTTC. It is translated as CASSIDLEQAGYEQYF. The rearrangement joins TRBV19 to TRBJ2-7; possibly TRBD2 for D (5 bases). The germline V and J ends were trimmed by 0 bases and 3 bases, with 15 bases remaining between them. This CDR3 has 16 amino acids. Germline V lookup: CDR1 LNHDA, CDR2 SQIVND (reference sequence).

CDR3 nucleotides: TGTGCCAGCAGTTTATCGTGGAGCGGGGGGGCCTGGGAGCAGTACTTC. The encoded protein is CASSLSWSGGAWEQYF. The V gene is TRBV6-6, the J gene TRBJ2-7; 10 bases fit TRBD2. Germline loops: CDR1 MNHNY, CDR2 SVGAGI (reference sequence). Trimming at V came to 4 bases and at J to 7 bases, leaving 13 bases not matched to a gene. The CDR3 spans 16 residues.

The chain couples TRBV13 to TRBJ2-7, with D possibly TRBD1 on 5 matching bases. The CDR3 extends over 13 amino acids. V lost 2 bases, J lost 6 bases, and 11 bases lay in between. Per the germline V gene, CDR1 is PRHDT and CDR2 is FYEKMQ (reference sequence). The CDR3 loop is CASSLSGFAEQYF. CDR3 DNA sequence: TGTGCCAGCAGCTTATCAGGGTTCGCCGAGCAGTACTTC.

This clone was picked up one time. The chain uses TRBV25-1 and TRBJ1-1, with a tentative D call TRBD1 (5 bases). The CDR3 totals 11 residues. In germline, CDR1 is MGHDK, CDR2 SYGVNS. V lost 8 bases and J lost 10, with 14 bases in between. CDR3 sequence reads: CASGPRVGAFF. The CDR3, as DNA: TGTGCCAGCGGACCCAGGGTCGGAGCTTTCTTT. Full variable domain (outside the CDR3, taken from reference TRBV25-1 and TRBJ1-1): EADIYQTPRYLVIGTGKKITLECSQTMGHDKMYWYQQDPGMELHLIHYSYGVNSTEKGDLSSESTVSRIRTEHFPLTLESARPSHTSQYLCASGPRVGAFFGQGTRLTVV.

V and J are TRBV7-9 and TRBJ2-2, with a possible D match to TRBD1 (6 bases). V was pared by 4 bases and J by 4 bases, with 19 bases between. The CDR3 has 17 amino acids. In germline, CDR1 is SEHNR, CDR2 FQNEAQ (reference sequence). DNA for the CDR3: TGTGCCAGCAGCTATCCCAAAACAGGGTGGGGCACCGGGGAGCTGTTTTTT. Translated, it gives CASSYPKTGWGTGELFF.

DNA for the CDR3: TGTGCCAGCAGTGAAGCGGGGGCCTACTTCTATGGCTACACCTTC. Protein product: CASSEAGAYFYGYTF. This rearrangement joins TRBV6-1 to TRBJ1-2; D is perhaps TRBD1 (6 bases). CDR1 is MNHNS, CDR2 SASEGT, per germline. V gave up 0 bases and J gave up 4 bases, with 12 bases separating them. CDR3 length: 15 residues.

Points on this clone: The sample holds other DNA sequences that translate to the same CDR3. The gene calls are TRBV4-1 and TRBJ2-3; 8 nucleotides agree with TRBD2. V dropped 3 bases and J dropped 3; count of bases not matched to a gene: 2. This CDR3 is built from 14 residues. CDR1 and CDR2 (germline): MGHRA, YSYEKL. CDR3 loop: CASSQAGGTDTQYF. CDR3 DNA sequence: TGCGCCAGCAGCCAGGCGGGGGGAACAGATACGCAGTATTTT.

The chain couples TRBV19 to TRBJ1-2; tentatively, D is TRBD1 (6 bases). CDR1 and CDR2 from the germline V gene are LNHDA and SQIVND (reference sequence). V lost 6 bases and J 3 bases, leaving 23 bases between the germline ends. There are 17 residues in the CDR3. CDR3 nucleotide sequence: TGTGCCAGTAGGGGATCCGGGACAAAGCGGTCGTACTATGGCTACACCTTC. Its protein is CASRGSGTKRSYYGYTF.

The gene calls are TRBV5-6 and TRBJ2-3, with 13 bases identical to TRBD2. The V gene end was trimmed by 3 bases and the J gene end by 6 bases; junction bases not matched to a gene: 13. The germline V gene has CDR1 SGHDT and CDR2 YYEEEE. This CDR3 region has 18 residues. CDR3 nucleotides: TGTGCCAGCAGCTCTCGAATAAGGACTAGCGGGAGTTTTGATACGCAGTATTTT. It is translated as CASSSRIRTSGSFDTQYF.

The chain employs TRBV29-1 and TRBJ1-2; tentative D call: TRBD1 (6 bases). Trimming stripped 6 bases from V and 5 bases from J, with 19 bases between. The CDR3 length is 14 residues. Germline CDR1 and CDR2: SQVTM and ANQGSEA. CDR3 coding DNA: TGCAGCGTCGGACCGGTGGGGGCCGAATATGGCTACACCTTC. Translation gives CSVGPVGAEYGYTF.